The 15 T cell receptor beta chains given below trace back to one sample, sequenced in a study of CD8 T cells in ankylosing spondylitis. Each CDR3 protein is one row after TCRdb ran MiXCR on the 5' RACE reads. The sample records fewer than 250,000 distinct CDR3 sequences, roughly a tenth being singletons. Sequenced input: blood, either unsorted or a sorted T cell fraction (not recorded which). These receptors all come from a male donor with ankylosing spondylitis or in good health (not recorded which).

This clonotype was seen many times. The rearrangement uses TRBV5-1 and TRBJ2-3; 8 bases match TRBD1. The germline CDR1 and CDR2 sequences are SGHRS and YFSETQ. This CDR3 is 15 amino acids long. With V trimmed by 4 bases and J by 4 bases, 8 bases remained unmatched. The CDR3 DNA reads as TGCGCCAGCAGCGACGGACAGGGTGTACCAGATACGCAGTATTTT. Its translation is CASSDGQGVPDTQYF.

This clonotype occurred many times. The V gene is TRBV10-3, the J gene TRBJ1-5; D call uncertain. V was trimmed by 2 bases and J by 7 bases, leaving 3 bases between them. Germline V gene data show CDR1 as ENHRY and CDR2 as SYGVKD. The CDR3 consists of 11 residues. The CDR3 DNA is TGTGCCATCAGTGAGGCACAGCCCCAGCATTTT. Its protein is CAISEAQPQHF.

Ten or more counts support this clonotype. The genes are TRBV30 and TRBJ2-2; 8 positions match TRBD1. The CDR3 spans 14 residues. The V and J ends lost 4 bases and 6 bases, in that order; junction bases with no gene match: 7. Germline V gives CDR1 GTSNPN, CDR2 SVGIG (reference sequence). The CDR3 protein is CAWNPDRDAGELFF. CDR3 DNA: TGTGCCTGGAATCCGGACAGGGACGCCGGGGAGCTGTTTTTT.

This clonotype has a count of ten or more. The rearrangement links TRBV20-1 to TRBJ1-1; the match to TRBD1 covers 8 bases. The V and J ends lost 3 bases and 11 bases, in that order; junction bases with no gene match: 11. The CDR3 loop spans 13 amino acids. CDR1 and CDR2 (germline): DFQATT, SNEGSKA (reference sequence). CDR3 in DNA: TGCAGTGCTAGGCCTAGACAGGGGTTATTGGCTTTCTTT. Translation gives CSARPRQGLLAFF.

The CDR3 DNA is TGCGCCAGCAGCCCTGGGCCAACTGGGGGGAACTATGGCTACACCTTC. This translates into CASSPGPTGGNYGYTF. The V and J genes are TRBV10-1 and TRBJ1-2; possibly TRBD1 for D (5 bases). Trimming removed 6 bases from V and 2 bases from J, with 19 bases in between. The germline V gene has CDR1 WNHNN and CDR2 SYGVQD (reference sequence). The CDR3 is 16 amino acids.

The chain couples TRBV7-2 to TRBJ2-3; no reliable D call. Germline lookup yields CDR1 SGHTA and CDR2 FQGNSA. V was shortened by 1 base and J by 8 bases, with 7 bases between the two germline ends. The CDR3 is made up of 12 amino acids. As DNA, the CDR3 is TGTGCCAGCAGCTTAGATTGGAGTACGCAGTATTTT. Protein product: CASSLDWSTQYF. The complete variable domain, with remaining parts taken from reference TRBV7-2 and TRBJ2-3, reads GAGVSQSPSNKVTEKGKDVELRCDPISGHTALYWYRQSLGQGLEFLIYFQGNSAPDKSGLPSDRFSAERTGGSVSTLTIQRTQQEDSAVYLCASSLDWSTQYFGPGTRLTVL.

V and J are TRBV18 and TRBJ2-5; D unclear. In germline, CDR1 is KGHSH, CDR2 LQKENI. Trimming took off 5 bases at V and 2 bases at J, with 15 bases between the two ends. The CDR3 contains 15 residues. The DNA for the CDR3 is TGTGCCAGCTCAGCGACGCGGTCAAATCAAGAGACCCAGTACTTC. It specifies CASSATRSNQETQYF.

A remark on this clonotype: The final CDR3 position lacks the conserved phenylalanine or tryptophan, pointing to a likely read error. V is TRBV6-5 and J is TRBJ1-6; 7 bases align to TRBD1. There are 15 residues in the CDR3. Trimming at V came to 2 bases and at J to 7 bases, leaving 5 bases not matched to a gene. The germline gives CDR1 MNHEY, CDR2 SVGAGI. The CDR3 sequence is CASSYRGQPNSPLHL. As DNA, the CDR3 is TGTGCCAGCAGTTACCGGGGACAGCCAAATTCACCCCTCCACCTT.

This clonotype was picked up many times. V gene TRBV4-1 combines with J gene TRBJ1-6, with D maybe TRBD1 (5 bases). Between the trimmed V and J ends, which lost 0 bases and 7 bases, there was a span of 7 bases. The CDR3 contains 14 residues. The germline CDR1 and CDR2 sequences are MGHRA and YSYEKL. As DNA, the CDR3 is TGCGCCAGCAGCCAAGACAGGGAGAATTCACCCCTCCACTTT. It specifies CASSQDRENSPLHF.

There are many counts of this clonotype. The chain couples TRBV5-1 to TRBJ1-1; D is possibly TRBD1 (6 bases). The CDR3 totals 15 residues. Germline V lookup: CDR1 SGHRS, CDR2 YFSETQ. V was shortened by 0 bases and J by 3 bases, with 12 bases between the two germline ends. CDR3 region: CASSLASQGYTEAFF. CDR3 nucleotide sequence: TGCGCCAGCAGCTTGGCCTCACAGGGTTACACTGAAGCTTTCTTT.

This clonotype was seen many times. V gene TRBV27 combines with J gene TRBJ2-1, with a weak D call TRBD1 (5 bases). Trimming stripped 2 bases from V and 9 bases from J, with 14 bases between. The CDR3 contains 14 residues. Germline CDR1 MNHEY, CDR2 SMNVEV (reference sequence). The CDR3 sequence: CASSLRQGVSEQFF. DNA for the CDR3: TGTGCCAGCAGTTTACGGCAGGGTGTGAGTGAGCAGTTCTTC.

There are many counts of this clonotype. CDR3 sequence reads: CASSQDVIRSGANVLTF. The DNA of the CDR3 is TGCGCCAGCAGCCAAGATGTGATACGTTCTGGGGCCAACGTCCTGACTTTC. The rearrangement uses TRBV4-1 and TRBJ2-6; unclear D gene. The CDR3 sequence is 17 residues long. CDR1 and CDR2 from the germline V gene are MGHRA and YSYEKL. The V end lost 0 bases, the J end lost 1 base, and 10 bases lay between the germline ends.

The chain uses TRBV12-3 or TRBV12-4 and TRBJ1-1; the D is unclear. The CDR3 covers 14 residues. V dropped 3 bases and J dropped 1 base, with 9 bases sitting between them. The CDR3 nucleotides read TGTGCCAGCAGTTTCAATATCAAGAACACTGAAGCTTTCTTT. This gives the protein CASSFNIKNTEAFF.

This clonotype was seen many times. The V call is TRBV7-2, the J call TRBJ1-2; tentatively, D is TRBD1 (6 bases). The length of the CDR3 is 14 residues. The germline V gene has CDR1 SGHTA and CDR2 FQGNSA. Trimming stripped 5 bases from V and 4 bases from J, with 14 bases between. CDR3 nucleotide sequence: TGTGCCAGCAGCCCGGACAGCCTAGGCTATGGCTACACCTTC. Translated: CASSPDSLGYGYTF.

This clonotype was observed a few times. The chain employs TRBV10-2 and TRBJ2-3; D perhaps matches TRBD2 (5 bases). Trimming removed 7 bases from V and 3 bases from J, with 14 bases in between. The CDR3 covers 14 residues. Germline CDR1 WSHSY, CDR2 SAAADI. CDR3 in amino acids: CASIAARGTDTQYF. CDR3 nucleotide sequence: TGCGCCAGCATAGCAGCGCGAGGGACAGATACGCAGTATTTT.